This T cell receptor (beta chain) was retrieved from a study of control samples from healthy donors and cancer patients. Trimming took 2 bases from V and 0 from J; bases not matched to a gene: 13. Germline assignment: CDR1 LGHNA and CDR2 YNFKEQ. The CDR3 is 20 amino acids. Data came from immunoSEQ multiplex PCR; TCRdb stores just in-frame clones and leaves some out. The sample holds more than 150,000 clones, 93% seen once. The V gene is TRBV4-2, the J gene TRBJ2-6; 7 bases match TRBD2. Material: blood. The origin of this receptor is a man aged 50-59 years in good health. CDR3 DNA: TGTGCCAGCAGCCAACTCAAACTTCTAGCGGACCGCTCTGGGGCCAACGTCCTGACTTTC. Translated, it gives CASSQLKLLADRSGANVLTF.